The clone carrying this T cell receptor (beta chain) was observed once. The data originate from a study of control samples from healthy donors and cancer patients. Sequencing was performed with immunoSEQ multiplex PCR; in TCRdb, only in-frame clones are kept and a portion is missing. The sample gives about 200,000 clones, approximately 91% of which show up once; over 1.5% is in the top ten. The V gene end was trimmed by 3 bases and the J gene end by 2 bases; junction bases not matched to a gene: 1. This CDR3 is built from 14 residues. Germline CDR1 and CDR2: DFQATT and SNEGSKA (reference sequence). This sequence originates from a man aged 25 to 45 in good health. This chain uses TRBV20-1 with TRBJ2-2; TRBD2 aligns across 9 bases. Material: blood. For the CDR3, the DNA is TGCAGTGCTAGTAGCGGGGGTAACACCGGGGAGCTGTTTTTT. Its protein is CSASSGGNTGELFF.